This passage covers 16 T cell receptor beta chains from one sample sequenced in a study of cytomegalovirus exposure and HLA in healthy donors. Vbeta (60) and Jbeta (13) primers were used in the PCR. The assay was immunoSEQ multiplex PCR, and TCRdb's table has in-frame clones only and misses some. The data hold fewer than 200,000 clones, with about 65% observed a single time. The sequencing sample was made of PBMCs. These TCRs come from a girl between 5 and 17 years old in good health and CMV-seronegative.

In nucleotides, the CDR3 is TGTGCCAGCAGTCCTAGCGGCCAAGAGACCCAGTACTTC. Its translation is CASSPSGQETQYF. This rearrangement joins TRBV11-3 to TRBJ2-5; 7 nucleotides match TRBD2. CDR1 is SGHNT, CDR2 YENEEA, per germline. The CDR3 length is 13 residues. The ends lost 6 bases at V and 1 base at J; junction bases unmatched: 2.

CDR3 region: CASRGGGSTDTQYF. CDR3 sequence (DNA): TGCGCCAGCAGGGGCGGGGGGAGCACAGATACGCAGTATTTT. This rearrangement joins TRBV10-2 to TRBJ2-3; 8 bases are a match to TRBD2. This CDR3 contains 14 residues. The germline V gene has CDR1 WSHSY and CDR2 SAAADI. The junction had 2 bases not matched to a gene; V was cut back by 6 bases and J by 0 bases.

The chain combines TRBV5-4 with TRBJ2-3, with 11 bases identical to TRBD1. Trimming took 3 bases from V and 4 from J; bases not matched to a gene: 4. The CDR3 is made up of 15 amino acids. CDR1 and CDR2 (germline): SGHNT, YYREEE (reference sequence). Here the CDR3 DNA reads TGTGCCAGCAGCTCGGGGGGACAGGGGGCAGATACGCAGTATTTT. Its translation: CASSSGGQGADTQYF.

CDR3 sequence (DNA): TGTGCCAGCAGTTTCCGACATAACGACTACGAGCAGTACTTC. Its translation is CASSFRHNDYEQYF. V and J are TRBV6-1 and TRBJ2-7; D remains ambiguous. Looked up from germline, CDR1 is MNHNS and CDR2 is SASEGT. This CDR3 is built from 14 residues. Between the trimmed V and J ends, which lost 5 bases and 3 bases, there was a span of 14 bases.

The rearrangement links TRBV2 to TRBJ1-2; the D gene is possibly TRBD1 (5 bases). With 3 bases removed from V and 10 bases from J, the gap between germline ends came to 15 bases. This CDR3 region has 13 residues. The germline V gene encodes CDR1 SNHLY and CDR2 FYNNEI. The CDR3 sequence is CASSEGRDQDYTF. DNA for the CDR3: TGTGCCAGCAGTGAGGGCAGGGATCAGGACTACACCTTC.

V is TRBV6-4 and J is TRBJ2-7; 8 bases line up with TRBD2. This CDR3 region has 15 residues. CDR1 and CDR2 from the germline V gene are MRHNA and SNTAGT. V dropped 4 bases and J dropped 2; count of bases not matched to a gene: 7. The CDR3 is CASSVEAGAPYEQYF. As DNA, the CDR3 is TGTGCCAGCAGTGTGGAAGCGGGGGCTCCCTACGAGCAGTACTTC.

This chain uses TRBV2 with TRBJ2-5, with D perhaps TRBD1 (6 bases). The CDR3 totals 14 residues. The V end was cut by 5 bases, the J end by 2 bases, with 12 bases between. Germline V gene lookup returns CDR1 SNHLY and CDR2 FYNNEI. The CDR3 is CASSRTVTQETQYF. In nucleotides, the CDR3 is TGTGCCAGCAGTAGGACAGTAACACAAGAGACCCAGTACTTC.

The chain joins TRBV7-9 to TRBJ2-7, with unresolved D. The V and J ends lost 4 bases and 2 bases respectively, with 6 bases between them. Germline loops: CDR1 SEHNR, CDR2 FQNEAQ (reference sequence). The CDR3 runs 12 residues. CDR3 DNA sequence: TGTGCCAGCAGCTCGTACACCTACGAGCAGTACTTC. Translated: CASSSYTYEQYF.

The chain uses TRBV6-6 and TRBJ1-2; TRBD1 is a possible D gene (6 bases). The V and J ends lost 7 bases and 1 base respectively, with 13 bases between them. The germline V gene has CDR1 MNHNY and CDR2 SVGAGI (reference sequence). The CDR3 has 14 amino acids. The DNA of the CDR3 is TGTGCCAGCAACACAGGGCTCATTAACTATGGCTACACCTTC. It is translated as CASNTGLINYGYTF.

The J gene is TRBJ1-1, the V gene TRBV6-1; D ambiguous. There are 14 residues in the CDR3. Germline-derived CDR1 and CDR2 are MNHNS and SASEGT. V lost 10 bases and J 0 bases, leaving 15 bases between the germline ends. The CDR3: CATAKTVMNTEAFF. CDR3 DNA sequence: TGTGCCACCGCGAAAACCGTAATGAACACTGAAGCTTTCTTT.

The CDR3 loop is CAWATEYNSPLHF. Here the CDR3 DNA reads TGTGCCTGGGCGACAGAATATAATTCACCCCTCCACTTT. The rearrangement uses TRBV30 and TRBJ1-6, with D possibly being TRBD1 (5 bases). V lost 5 bases and J 4 bases, leaving 9 bases between the germline ends. CDR1 and CDR2 (germline): GTSNPN, SVGIG (reference sequence). CDR3 length: 13 amino acids.

The J gene is TRBJ1-5, the V gene TRBV18; 9 bases fit TRBD1. Germline loops: CDR1 KGHSH, CDR2 LQKENI. The CDR3 is 17 amino acids. Trimming cost V 6 bases and J 0 bases; bases outside gene matches: 9. The CDR3 loop is CASSPLGDRVSNQPQHF. CDR3 nucleotides: TGTGCCAGCTCCCCTCTCGGGGACAGGGTTAGCAATCAGCCCCAGCATTTT.

The CDR3, as DNA: TGTGCCAGCAGTAAGACAGGTTCCTACGAGCAGTACTTC. It is translated as CASSKTGSYEQYF. The chain employs TRBV27 and TRBJ2-7; TRBD1 is a possible D gene (6 bases). CDR3 length equals 13 residues. Deletions cut 5 bases from V and 1 base from J, with 9 bases between. The germline CDR1 and CDR2 sequences are MNHEY and SMNVEV (reference sequence).

The chain has TRBV2 and TRBJ2-5; 9 bases are shared with TRBD1. Germline V gives CDR1 SNHLY, CDR2 FYNNEI. The CDR3 contains 15 residues. Trimming at V came to 6 bases and at J to 5 bases, leaving 10 bases not matched to a gene. CDR3 DNA: TGTGCCAGCAGCGGGGGATACAGGGGGCAGGAGACCCAGTACTTC. Translated, it gives CASSGGYRGQETQYF.

The chain carries TRBV28 and TRBJ2-3; D remains unclear. CDR1 is MDHEN and CDR2 is SYDVKM in the germline V gene. CDR3 length: 14 amino acids. With 3 bases removed from V and 2 bases from J, the gap between germline ends came to 9 bases. CDR3 sequence (DNA): TGTGCCAGCAGTTTGACACAATACACAGATACGCAGTATTTT. Translated: CASSLTQYTDTQYF.

This chain links TRBV12-5 with TRBJ1-5, with TRBD1 as a possible D gene (5 bases). There are 15 residues in the CDR3. V dropped 1 base and J dropped 2 bases, with 9 bases sitting between them. The germline V gene encodes CDR1 LGHNT and CDR2 FRNRAP. The CDR3 protein is CASGLGPGGNQPQHF. The CDR3 DNA follows: TGTGCTAGTGGTTTGGGTCCGGGGGGCAATCAGCCCCAGCATTTT. Drawing the rest from reference TRBV12-5 and TRBJ1-5, the complete variable domain is DARVTQTPRHKVTEMGQEVTMRCQPILGHNTVFWYRQTMMQGLELLAYFRNRAPLDDSGMPKDRFSAEMPDATLATLKIQPSEPRDSAVYFCASGLGPGGNQPQHFGDGTRLSIL.